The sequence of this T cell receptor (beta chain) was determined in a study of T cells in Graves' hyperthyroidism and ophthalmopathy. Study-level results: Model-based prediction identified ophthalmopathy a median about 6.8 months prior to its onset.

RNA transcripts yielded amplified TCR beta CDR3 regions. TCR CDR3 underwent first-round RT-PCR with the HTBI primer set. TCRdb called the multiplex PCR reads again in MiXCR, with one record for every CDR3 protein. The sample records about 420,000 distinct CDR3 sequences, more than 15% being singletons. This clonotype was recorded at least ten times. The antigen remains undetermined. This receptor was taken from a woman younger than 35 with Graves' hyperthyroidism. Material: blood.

The CDR3 region has the DNA TGTGCCAGCAGCCGGACGCCCCTAGCGGGAGACGAGCAGTACTTC. Residues: CASSRTPLAGDEQYF. This chain uses TRBV5-8 with TRBJ2-7; 10 bases line up with TRBD2. Losses at the gene ends were 4 bases for V and 5 bases for J; bases not matched to a gene: 9. There are 15 residues in the CDR3. Germline assignment: CDR1 SGHTS and CDR2 YDEGEE.